The 3 T cell receptor beta chains in this list originate from one sample, sequenced in a study of radiotherapy plus CTLA-4 blockade in lung cancer. Clones were read by immunoSEQ multiplex PCR, and TCRdb kept only the in-frame ones, dropping some. The sample has about 31,000 clones, 60% to 80% seen once. The material sequenced was peripheral blood, taken from a patient treated with radiotherapy plus ipilimumab. These receptors all stem from a human donor with non-small cell lung cancer whose response to radiotherapy plus ipilimumab could not be evaluated.

The chain uses TRBV5-1 and TRBJ2-5; TRBD2 might be the D (6 bases). Trimming removed 0 bases at V and 1 base at J, with 13 bases between. This CDR3 has 16 residues. Germline V CDR1 and CDR2: SGHRS, YFSETQ. CDR3 loop: CASSLGGSGLQETQYF. The CDR3 bases are TGCGCCAGCAGCTTGGGAGGAAGCGGGCTCCAAGAGACCCAGTACTTC.

The chain has TRBV2 and TRBJ2-1; the match to TRBD2 covers 11 bases. The CDR3 has 15 amino acids. Germline V CDR1 and CDR2: SNHLY, FYNNEI. J was trimmed by 7 bases and V by 2 bases; bases with no gene match: 4. CDR3 amino acids: CASSERSGRGNEQFF. Here the CDR3 DNA reads TGTGCCAGCAGTGAACGTAGCGGGAGGGGTAATGAGCAGTTCTTC.

The chain combines TRBV10-3 with TRBJ2-1; 11 nucleotides match TRBD2. Losses at the gene ends were 6 bases for V and 6 bases for J; bases not matched to a gene: 4. The CDR3 length is 14 residues. Germline assignment: CDR1 ENHRY and CDR2 SYGVKD. The CDR3 region is CAIRGLAAGNEQFF. The CDR3 DNA is TGTGCCATCAGGGGACTAGCGGCGGGCAATGAGCAGTTCTTC.